The T cell receptor (beta chain) under discussion was sequenced for a study of blood T cell repertoires in COVID-19. Across the study: The analysed material was cDNA or gDNA that came from T cells, B-cell-depleted T cells, or PBMCs.

Per the germline V gene, CDR1 is MNHEY and CDR2 is SVGEGT. The V gene lost 2 bases and the J gene lost 4 bases, with 12 bases spanning the gap. The CDR3 has 15 amino acids. The data were produced by immunoSEQ multiplex PCR, yet TCRdb's version contains in-frame clones alone and is incomplete. The table shows about 300,000 clones, with around 86% occurring only once. This TCR was sampled from an older man with acute or convalescent COVID-19. Input material: peripheral blood. This rearrangement joins TRBV6-2 or TRBV6-3 to TRBJ2-1; D is perhaps TRBD2 (6 bases). CDR3 residues: CASSYRAGPYNEQFF. In DNA form, the CDR3 reads TGTGCCAGCAGTTACAGAGCGGGTCCATACAATGAGCAGTTCTTC.